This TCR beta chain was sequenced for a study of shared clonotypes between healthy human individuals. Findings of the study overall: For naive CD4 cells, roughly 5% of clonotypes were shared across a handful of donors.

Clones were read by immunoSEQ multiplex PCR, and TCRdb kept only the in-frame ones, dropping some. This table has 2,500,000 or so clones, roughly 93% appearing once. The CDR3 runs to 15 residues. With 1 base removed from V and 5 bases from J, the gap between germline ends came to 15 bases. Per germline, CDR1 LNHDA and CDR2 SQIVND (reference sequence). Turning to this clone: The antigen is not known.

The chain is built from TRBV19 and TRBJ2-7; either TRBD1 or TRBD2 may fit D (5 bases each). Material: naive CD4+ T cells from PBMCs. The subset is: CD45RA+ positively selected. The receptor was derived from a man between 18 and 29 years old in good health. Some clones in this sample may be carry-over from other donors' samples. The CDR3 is CASSIGDRLLDEQYF. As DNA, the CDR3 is TGTGCCAGTAGTATAGGGGACCGGCTCCTCGACGAGCAGTACTTC. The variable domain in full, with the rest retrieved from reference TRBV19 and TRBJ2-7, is DGGITQSPKYLFRKEGQNVTLSCEQNLNHDAMYWYRQDPGQGLRLIYYSQIVNDFQKGDIAEGYSVSREKKESFPLTVTSAQKNPTAFYLCASSIGDRLLDEQYFGPGTRLTVT.